This T cell receptor beta chain was captured by sequencing in a study of blood T cell repertoires in COVID-19. Only in-frame clones appear in the TCRdb table, and some are missing; sequencing was by immunoSEQ multiplex PCR. This table holds 90,000 to 120,000 clones, roughly 90% found once. Germline-derived CDR1 and CDR2 are MDHEN and SYDVKM. With 4 bases removed from V and 1 base from J, the gap between germline ends came to 10 bases. This CDR3 is built from 14 residues. The receptor's source is a middle-aged man with active or convalescent COVID-19. Specimen: peripheral blood. The chain carries TRBV28 and TRBJ1-2; the D is unclear. CDR3 bases: TGTGCCAGCAGTTCTCTACGGGGTAACTATGGCTACACCTTC. Translated: CASSSLRGNYGYTF.